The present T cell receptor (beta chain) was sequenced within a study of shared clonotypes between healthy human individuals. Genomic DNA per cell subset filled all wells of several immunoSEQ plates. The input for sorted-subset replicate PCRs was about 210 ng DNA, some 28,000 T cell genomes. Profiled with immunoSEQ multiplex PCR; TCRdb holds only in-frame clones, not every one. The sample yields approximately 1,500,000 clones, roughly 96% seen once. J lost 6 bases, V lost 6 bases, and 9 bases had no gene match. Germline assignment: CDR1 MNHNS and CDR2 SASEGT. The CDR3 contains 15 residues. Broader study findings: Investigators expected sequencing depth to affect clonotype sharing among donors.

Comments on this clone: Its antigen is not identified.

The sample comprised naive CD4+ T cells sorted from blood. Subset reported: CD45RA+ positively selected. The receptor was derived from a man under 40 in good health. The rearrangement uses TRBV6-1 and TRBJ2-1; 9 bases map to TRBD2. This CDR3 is CASSPGTSMGNEQFF. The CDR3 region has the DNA TGTGCCAGCAGCCCCGGGACTAGCATGGGCAATGAGCAGTTCTTC.